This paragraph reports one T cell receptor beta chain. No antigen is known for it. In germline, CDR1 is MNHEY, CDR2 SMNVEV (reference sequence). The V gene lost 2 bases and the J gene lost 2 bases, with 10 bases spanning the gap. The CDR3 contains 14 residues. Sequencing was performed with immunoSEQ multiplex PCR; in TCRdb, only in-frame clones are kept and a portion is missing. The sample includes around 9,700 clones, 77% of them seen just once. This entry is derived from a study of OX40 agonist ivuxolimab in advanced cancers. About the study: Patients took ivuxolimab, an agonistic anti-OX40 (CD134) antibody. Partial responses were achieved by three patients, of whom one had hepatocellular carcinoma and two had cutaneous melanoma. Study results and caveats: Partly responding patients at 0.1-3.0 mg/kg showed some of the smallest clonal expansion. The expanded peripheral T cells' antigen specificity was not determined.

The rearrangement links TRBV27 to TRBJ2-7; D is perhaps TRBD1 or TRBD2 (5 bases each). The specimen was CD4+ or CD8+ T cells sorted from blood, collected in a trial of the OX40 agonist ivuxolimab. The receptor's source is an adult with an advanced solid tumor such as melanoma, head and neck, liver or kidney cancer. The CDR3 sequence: CASSLRGVTYEQYF. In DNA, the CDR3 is TGTGCCAGCAGTTTACGAGGGGTAACCTACGAGCAGTACTTC.